The 2 T cell receptor beta chains reported below all come from one sample, sequenced in a study of blood T cell repertoires in COVID-19. The data were produced by immunoSEQ multiplex PCR, yet TCRdb's version contains in-frame clones alone and is incomplete. Of tens of thousands of clones in the sample, almost 90% are singletons; the top ten hold roughly an eighth. Material: peripheral blood. These receptor sequences come from a human donor in a cohort sampled during active COVID-19.

This CDR3 reads CASSIVRGNEQYF. CDR3 nucleotide sequence: TGTGCCAGTAGTATAGTACGAGGGAACGAGCAGTACTTC. This sequence joins TRBV19 and TRBJ2-7, with a tentative D call TRBD2 (5 bases). The CDR3 totals 13 residues. Germline loops: CDR1 LNHDA, CDR2 SQIVND (reference sequence). V lost 1 base, J lost 5 bases, and 9 bases lay in between.

This chain joins TRBV9 and TRBJ2-1; unclear D gene. V lost 6 bases and J 0 bases, leaving 16 bases between the germline ends. Per germline, CDR1 SGDLS and CDR2 YYNGEE. The length of the CDR3 is 16 residues. The CDR3 loop reads CASTPRSQSSYNEQFF. The CDR3 DNA is TGTGCCAGCACCCCTCGGAGTCAGAGCTCCTACAATGAGCAGTTCTTC.